This T cell receptor beta chain is drawn from a study of CD8+ T cells in alopecia areata. Study summary: Administration of oral tofacitinib to treated patients was at 5 to 10 mg twice daily. The study, taken as a whole, reports: Tofacitinib yielded significantly lower scalp clonality and fewer expanded CD8+ clones among the top 100. Elevated clonality characterized lesional scalp relative to normal scalp, particularly in alopecia totalis/universalis.

As to this clone: Its cognate antigen is unknown.

Following RNA extraction, reverse transcription yielded cDNA that acted as the sequencing template. TCRdb's table, derived via immunoSEQ multiplex PCR, lists solely in-frame clones and lacks some. The repertoire holds roughly 220,000 clones, under 40% seen once, with almost 0.5% in the top ten. The CDR3 is 17 residues long. The germline gives CDR1 KGHSH, CDR2 LQKENI. Germline trimming cut 2 bases from V and 0 bases from J; bases unmatched to any gene: 2. Treatment of the sample: oral pan-JAK inhibitor, 5-10 mg twice daily. The sample consisted of CD4+ T cells sorted from blood, taken between weeks 30 and 35, from a patient treated with tofacitinib. The sequence came from a human donor with alopecia areata. This rearrangement joins TRBV18 to TRBJ2-6; 9 bases are shared with TRBD1. Here the CDR3 DNA reads TGTGCCAGCTCACCAACAGGGGGCGCCTCTGGGGCCAACGTCCTGACTTTC. Residues: CASSPTGGASGANVLTF.